This TCR beta chain was identified during a study of blood T cell repertoires in COVID-19. The CDR3 loop spans 13 amino acids. V lost 5 bases and J lost 5; bases outside the gene matches: 4. Germline V gives CDR1 MNHEY, CDR2 SVGAGI. Original analysis: Cell counts per sample came from amplifying reference gene primers. Sequencing used immunoSEQ multiplex PCR; TCRdb keeps in-frame clones, though not all of them. V, J and clone size derive from that table, while D and trimming were established from the DNA sequence. The sample consists of 200,000 to 250,000 clones, 80% to 85% of them appearing once. The receptor comes from a woman older than 75 with active or convalescent COVID-19. Sequencing input: peripheral blood. The chain recombines TRBV6-5 with TRBJ1-1, with TRBD1 identical over 8 bases. The CDR3 nucleotides are TGTGCCAGCAGTCGGACAGGGAAAACTGAAGCTTTCTTT. Translated, it gives CASSRTGKTEAFF.